Following are 25 T cell receptor beta chains from one sample sequenced in a study of blood T cell repertoires in COVID-19. Sequencing used immunoSEQ multiplex PCR; TCRdb keeps in-frame clones, though not all of them. The repertoire includes about 170,000 clones, 83% of them detected once, and roughly 2% sits in the top ten. Sequencing used peripheral blood. The origin of the receptors is a woman of 80 years or more with acute or convalescent COVID-19.

DNA of the CDR3: TGTGCCAGTAGTCCGGGACTCACGAACTATGGCTACACCTTC. This codes for CASSPGLTNYGYTF. The rearrangement links TRBV19 to TRBJ1-2; D perhaps matches TRBD1 (5 bases). CDR1 and CDR2 (germline): LNHDA, SQIVND (reference sequence). The germline V and J ends were trimmed by 5 bases and 2 bases, with 12 bases remaining between them. The CDR3 runs to 14 residues.

V gene TRBV6-4 combines with J gene TRBJ2-2; the D gene is possibly TRBD1 (5 bases). Trimming took 5 bases from V and 1 from J, leaving 11 bases between them. The length of the CDR3 is 15 residues. Germline CDR1 is MRHNA and CDR2 is SNTAGT. The CDR3 sequence is CASSPFGQNTGELFF. In DNA, the CDR3 is TGTGCCAGCAGTCCCTTTGGACAGAACACCGGGGAGCTGTTTTTT.

This clone was observed once. The rearrangement uses TRBV4-1 and TRBJ2-2; 9 positions agree with TRBD1. V was pared by 3 bases and J by 8 bases, with 10 bases of the junction left unmatched. Germline assignment: CDR1 MGHRA and CDR2 YSYEKL. The CDR3 is 16 amino acids. The CDR3 DNA is TGCGCCAGCAGCCAGGAAATGACAGGGGGGAAGGGGGAGCTGTTTTTT. Its translation is CASSQEMTGGKGELFF.

V is TRBV4-1 and J is TRBJ1-5, with D tentatively TRBD1 (6 bases). V lost 0 bases, J lost 3 bases, and 9 bases lay in between. This CDR3 comprises 15 residues. From germline, CDR1 is MGHRA and CDR2 YSYEKL. CDR3 in amino acids: CASSQDPGDNQPQHF. Here the CDR3 DNA reads TGCGCCAGCAGCCAAGACCCAGGGGACAATCAGCCCCAGCATTTT.

With regard to this clone: One end of the junction fails to match germline, which may point to a read error. This sequence joins TRBV5-1 and TRBJ2-3; D is perhaps TRBD2 (6 bases). The CDR3 has 14 residues. The germline gives CDR1 SGHRS, CDR2 YFSETQ. CDR3 coding DNA: TGCGCCAGCAGCTTGACTAGCAGCAAAGATACGCAGTATTTT. Translated, it gives CASSLTSSKDTQYF.

The chain is built from TRBV27 and TRBJ2-2; 10 bases are a match to TRBD2. This CDR3 has 20 amino acids. V was clipped by 6 bases and J by 10 bases; unmatched bases: 26. CDR1 is MNHEY and CDR2 is SMNVEV in the germline V gene (reference sequence). This chain's CDR3 is CASSPGGGRVLAGGLAELFF. The CDR3, as DNA: TGTGCCAGCAGCCCAGGGGGGGGGCGTGTGTTAGCGGGAGGACTCGCGGAGCTGTTTTTT.

The rearrangement joins TRBV6-5 to TRBJ2-7; perhaps TRBD2 as D (6 bases). CDR1 and CDR2 (germline): MNHEY, SVGAGI. The CDR3 contains 15 residues. Trimming removed 7 bases at V and 7 bases at J, with 23 bases between. Written as DNA, the CDR3 is TGTGCCAGCACTCTGGTATCTGGGGGGAATGAAGAGCAGTACTTC. Encoded protein: CASTLVSGGNEEQYF.

The chain couples TRBV6-7 to TRBJ2-7; possibly TRBD1 for D (5 bases). TRBV6-7 is marked as an open reading frame, function uncertain. V was shortened by 7 bases and J by 2 bases, with 21 bases between the two germline ends. The CDR3 runs 16 residues. CDR3 sequence reads: CASTYGAQKIPYEQYF. CDR3 bases: TGTGCCAGCACCTATGGGGCTCAGAAAATTCCCTACGAGCAGTACTTC.

The gene calls are TRBV5-1 and TRBJ2-5; maybe TRBD1 (6 bases). Trimming took 0 bases from V and 5 from J, leaving 11 bases between them. The germline V gene has CDR1 SGHRS and CDR2 YFSETQ. The CDR3 has 14 amino acids. The CDR3 nucleotides are TGCGCCAGCAGCTTGGACAGGGCAGGGGAGACCCAGTACTTC. It is translated as CASSLDRAGETQYF.

This rearrangement joins TRBV29-1 to TRBJ2-1; D is perhaps TRBD1 (6 bases). The ends were cut back, 6 bases at V and 4 bases at J, with 16 bases in the middle. Germline-derived CDR1 and CDR2 are SQVTM and ANQGSEA. The CDR3 has 14 residues. CDR3 region: CSVIPGTQYNEQFF. CDR3 in DNA: TGCAGCGTAATCCCCGGGACACAATACAATGAGCAGTTCTTC.

The chain employs TRBV15 and TRBJ2-5; 12 bases map to TRBD2. CDR1 is LNHNV and CDR2 is YYDKDF in the germline V gene (reference sequence). After removal of 4 bases from V and 2 bases from J, the junction contained 8 bases not matched to a gene. There are 17 residues in the CDR3. CDR3 sequence: CATSIPGLAGSQETQYF. The CDR3 nucleotides read TGTGCCACCAGCATCCCGGGACTAGCGGGTTCACAAGAGACCCAGTACTTC.

V and J are TRBV5-6 and TRBJ2-2, with 7 bases matching TRBD1. The germline gives CDR1 SGHDT, CDR2 YYEEEE. The CDR3 runs 15 residues. J lost 2 bases, V lost 1 base, and 2 bases had no gene match. The CDR3 spells CASSLRDSNTGELFF. CDR3 in DNA: TGTGCCAGCAGCTTGAGGGACAGCAACACCGGGGAGCTGTTTTTT.

The chain carries TRBV4-3 and TRBJ1-1, with 8 bases fitting TRBD1. The germline CDR1 and CDR2 sequences are LGHNA and YSLEER. After removal of 2 bases from V and 10 bases from J, the junction contained 9 bases not matched to a gene. The CDR3 is made up of 14 amino acids. CDR3 DNA: TGCGCCAGCAGCCAATCTGGACAGGGATTGGCAGCTTTCTTT. Its translation is CASSQSGQGLAAFF.

The rearrangement uses TRBV29-1 and TRBJ1-1; 9 bases agree with TRBD1. With 4 bases clipped from V and 6 bases from J, the junction kept 6 bases outside the gene matches. CDR3 length: 13 residues. CDR1 and CDR2 (germline): SQVTM, ANQGSEA. CDR3 amino acids: CSVGQGGKAEAFF. DNA for the CDR3: TGCAGCGTTGGACAGGGGGGAAAGGCTGAAGCTTTCTTT.

The chain carries TRBV7-2 and TRBJ2-7; 7 nucleotides match TRBD2. The CDR3 loop spans 14 amino acids. Germline CDR1 and CDR2: SGHTA and FQGNSA. V shed 0 bases and J 5 bases; nucleotides not matched to a gene: 4. The CDR3 coding sequence is TGTGCCAGCAGCTTAGCGGGAGGGCCGGACGAGCAGTACTTC. It yields the protein CASSLAGGPDEQYF.

This clone was seen only a few times. The genes are TRBV18 and TRBJ1-6; D is uncertain. The V and J ends lost 4 bases and 0 bases respectively, with 13 bases between them. Germline V lookup: CDR1 KGHSH, CDR2 LQKENI. The CDR3 extends over 17 amino acids. CDR3 region: CASSQFPASSYNSPLHF. DNA of the CDR3: TGTGCCAGCTCACAATTTCCCGCGAGCTCCTATAATTCACCCCTCCACTTT.

The chain combines TRBV19 with TRBJ1-4, with a weak D call TRBD1 (5 bases). This CDR3 spans 13 amino acids. Trimming pared 6 bases from V and 8 bases from J, leaving 13 bases between. The germline V gene encodes CDR1 LNHDA and CDR2 SQIVND (reference sequence). The CDR3 protein is CASRSRVGEKLFF. The CDR3 DNA sequence: TGTGCCAGTAGGTCCAGGGTCGGGGAAAAACTGTTTTTT.

The genes are TRBV11-2 and TRBJ1-6, with 7 bases that match TRBD1. V shed 0 bases and J 6 bases; nucleotides not matched to a gene: 2. CDR3 length: 15 amino acids. Looked up from germline, CDR1 is SGHAT and CDR2 is FQNNGV. The CDR3 coding sequence is TGTGCCAGCAGCTTAGACGGGACAGTTAATTCACCCCTCCACTTT. It codes for CASSLDGTVNSPLHF.

The V call is TRBV6-2 or TRBV6-3, the J call TRBJ1-5; a weak D match, TRBD1 (6 bases). The CDR3 is 16 residues long. From germline, CDR1 is MNHEY and CDR2 SVGEGT. The ends were cut back, 0 bases at V and 5 bases at J, with 14 bases in the middle. CDR3 coding DNA: TGTGCCAGCAGTTACTCCAGAGGACAGACCTATCAGCCCCAGCATTTT. Translation gives CASSYSRGQTYQPQHF.

The chain combines TRBV18 with TRBJ1-2, with 9 bases aligning to TRBD1. The CDR3 is made up of 14 amino acids. V trimming: 3 bases; J trimming: 6 bases; junction bases outside the gene matches: 5. The germline gives CDR1 KGHSH, CDR2 LQKENI. The CDR3 DNA sequence: TGTGCCAGCTCACCTCGGACAGGGGATCATGGCTACACCTTC. The encoded protein is CASSPRTGDHGYTF.

The chain employs TRBV7-8 and TRBJ2-7; D unresolved. The CDR3 is 12 residues long. The germline CDR1 and CDR2 sequences are SGHVS and FQNEAQ. The V gene lost 3 bases and the J gene lost 3 bases, with 6 bases spanning the gap. This CDR3 reads CASSFEIYEQYF. CDR3 coding DNA: TGTGCCAGCAGCTTCGAGATCTACGAGCAGTACTTC.

The chain uses TRBV13 and TRBJ2-5; 8 positions match TRBD2. CDR1 and CDR2 (germline): PRHDT, FYEKMQ (reference sequence). There are 16 residues in the CDR3. V lost 8 bases, J lost 5 bases, and 16 bases stayed unmatched. The CDR3 region has the DNA TGTGCCAGCCGCGCCCGTAGAGCGGGGGTTGGGGAGACCCAGTACTTC. Its protein is CASRARRAGVGETQYF.

The sample holds a few counts of this clone. This chain links TRBV5-4 with TRBJ2-7; 9 bases agree with TRBD2. The CDR3 extends over 13 amino acids. V gave up 2 bases and J gave up 6 bases; unmatched junction bases: 3. Looked up from germline, CDR1 is SGHNT and CDR2 is YYREEE (reference sequence). This chain's CDR3 is CASSFAGGSEQYF. The CDR3 DNA sequence: TGTGCCAGCAGCTTCGCGGGGGGGAGCGAGCAGTACTTC.

The sample holds a few counts of this clone. This chain connects TRBV7-3 to TRBJ1-6; 7 positions match TRBD1. The CDR3 extends over 13 amino acids. Per the germline V gene, CDR1 is SGHTA and CDR2 is FQGTGA. Losses at the gene ends were 5 bases for V and 10 bases for J; bases not matched to a gene: 5. CDR3 nucleotide sequence: TGTGCCAGCAGCGCCGACAGGGTCTCACCCCTCCACTTT. This gives the protein CASSADRVSPLHF. Looking up the rest from reference TRBV7-3 and TRBJ1-6 gives the full variable domain: GAGVSQTPSNKVTEKGKYVELRCDPISGHTALYWYRQSLGQGPEFLIYFQGTGAADDSGLPNDRFFAVRPEGSVSTLKIQRTERGDSAVYLCASSADRVSPLHFGNGTRLTVT.

The chain has TRBV7-2 and TRBJ1-1; D not resolved. Germline V gene sequence: CDR1 SGHTA, CDR2 FQGNSA. Trimming removed 5 bases at V and 3 bases at J, with 25 bases between. The CDR3 totals 18 residues. The CDR3 reads CASSPRTGKATPDTEAFF. DNA of the CDR3: TGTGCCAGCAGCCCTAGGACGGGAAAAGCCACCCCGGACACTGAAGCTTTCTTT. Full variable domain (missing parts from reference TRBV7-2 and TRBJ1-1): GAGVSQSPSNKVTEKGKDVELRCDPISGHTALYWYRQSLGQGLEFLIYFQGNSAPDKSGLPSDRFSAERTGGSVSTLTIQRTQQEDSAVYLCASSPRTGKATPDTEAFFGQGTRLTVV.